This T cell receptor (beta chain) came from a study of patients and donors after allogeneic stem cell transplantation. TCRdb reanalysed the RT-PCR reads using MiXCR and keeps one entry per CDR3 protein. Of approximately 170,000 distinct CDR3 sequences listed, 24% are singletons. V was pared by 8 bases and J by 4 bases, with 14 bases between. CDR3 length equals 13 residues. Germline loops: CDR1 MNHEY, CDR2 SMNVEV (reference sequence). V is TRBV27 and J is TRBJ1-2, with unresolved D. The material sequenced was blood, either unsorted or a sorted T cell fraction (not recorded which). The source is a human donor who was either an allogeneic HSCT recipient or a stem cell or donor lymphocyte infusion donor (not recorded which). It is not recorded whose cells these are; they may come from a transplant donor. CDR3 in DNA: TGTGCCAGCGCAGAGGTGGGATTCTATGGCTACACCTTC. This codes for CASAEVGFYGYTF.